These 15 T cell receptor beta chains were sequenced from one sample in a study of T cells in Graves' hyperthyroidism and ophthalmopathy. From RNA transcripts, TCR beta CDR3 regions were amplified. HTBI primers were used for first-round RT-PCR of the TCR CDR3. TCRdb called the multiplex PCR reads again in MiXCR, with one record for every CDR3 protein. This table holds 620,000 or so distinct CDR3 sequences, around 13% found once. Sequencing was carried out using blood. The source of these receptors is a woman aged 50 to 65 with Graves' ophthalmopathy.

This clonotype was counted at least ten times. The chain is built from TRBV12-3 or TRBV12-4 and TRBJ1-5; no reliable D call. Trimming took 3 bases from V and 2 from J, leaving 29 bases between them. The CDR3 contains 21 residues. CDR3 sequence reads: CASSFNPRPALVGKGNQPQHF. In DNA, the CDR3 is TGTGCCAGCAGTTTTAATCCGCGGCCAGCACTCGTTGGGAAGGGCAATCAGCCCCAGCATTTT.

The table lists this clonotype with many counts. This rearrangement joins TRBV3-1 to TRBJ1-5; D is undetermined. The CDR3 runs to 13 residues. Trimming took off 0 bases at V and 4 bases at J, with 4 bases between the two ends. Germline V gene lookup returns CDR1 LGHDT and CDR2 YNNKEL (reference sequence). The CDR3 DNA reads TGTGCCAGCAGCCAAGATCTAAATCAGCCCCAGCATTTT. It yields the protein CASSQDLNQPQHF.

This clonotype was detected only a few times. The genes are TRBV28 and TRBJ1-6; 9 bases align to TRBD1. With V trimmed by 2 bases and J by 8 bases, 7 bases remained unmatched. This CDR3 spans 16 amino acids. Germline V gene data show CDR1 as MDHEN and CDR2 as SYDVKM. The CDR3 nucleotides are TGTGCCAGCAGTTTAAGGGGACAGGGTCCGGATTCACCCCTCCACTTT. Its protein is CASSLRGQGPDSPLHF.

This clonotype occurred many times. V is TRBV24-1 and J is TRBJ2-1; D remains ambiguous. The CDR3 extends over 15 amino acids. Germline V gives CDR1 KGHDR, CDR2 SFDVKD. Trimming left V 5 bases short and J 7 bases short, with 17 bases between. Here the CDR3 DNA reads TGTGCCACCAGTGCTGGGCGTAGTGTAGTAAATGAGCAGTTCTTC. Its protein is CATSAGRSVVNEQFF.

Ten or more counts support this clonotype. This chain connects TRBV10-3 to TRBJ2-5; D remains ambiguous. This CDR3 region has 13 residues. Germline lookup yields CDR1 ENHRY and CDR2 SYGVKD. The V gene lost 0 bases and the J gene lost 5 bases, with 7 bases spanning the gap. The CDR3 loop reads CAISESGSETQYF. CDR3 nucleotide sequence: TGTGCCATCAGTGAGTCGGGTTCGGAGACCCAGTACTTC.

This clonotype was seen repeatedly, ten times or more. This chain uses TRBV4-3 with TRBJ2-3; D gene ambiguous. This CDR3 spans 17 amino acids. V was pared by 0 bases and J by 1 base, with 14 bases between. Germline CDR1 and CDR2: LGHNA and YSLEER. The CDR3 sequence: CASSQESVGFGTDTQYF. The CDR3 DNA follows: TGCGCCAGCAGCCAAGAATCGGTGGGATTCGGCACAGATACGCAGTATTTT.

The chain joins TRBV4-3 to TRBJ2-1, with TRBD1 as a possible D gene (6 bases). With 3 bases removed from V and 3 bases from J, the gap between germline ends came to 15 bases. The CDR3 contains 16 residues. Germline V CDR1 and CDR2: LGHNA, YSLEER. CDR3 sequence reads: CASSQIQGVHYNEQFF. The CDR3 DNA is TGCGCCAGCAGCCAGATACAGGGCGTTCACTACAATGAGCAGTTCTTC.

This clonotype was seen at least ten times. The J gene is TRBJ2-2, the V gene TRBV6-1; D is undetermined. The V end lost 5 bases, the J end lost 0 bases, and 13 bases lay between the germline ends. Germline lookup yields CDR1 MNHNS and CDR2 SASEGT. The CDR3 is 16 residues long. CDR3 loop: CASSTRRGPNTGELFF. The CDR3, as DNA: TGTGCCAGCAGTACACGACGTGGACCGAACACCGGGGAGCTGTTTTTT.

This clonotype was recorded a few times. The gene calls are TRBV5-4 and TRBJ2-7; D perhaps matches TRBD2 (6 bases). V lost 2 bases to trimming and J lost 2 bases, with 14 bases between them. CDR3 size: 15 residues. Germline V CDR1 and CDR2: SGHNT, YYREEE (reference sequence). The CDR3 reads CASSFFGSAPYEQYF. The CDR3 coding sequence is TGTGCCAGCAGCTTCTTCGGGAGTGCTCCCTACGAGCAGTACTTC.

This clonotype was picked up many times. This rearrangement joins TRBV9 to TRBJ2-5; 14 nucleotides line up with TRBD2. Trimming took 3 bases from V and 2 from J; bases not matched to a gene: 3. This CDR3 comprises 16 residues. Germline values: CDR1 SGDLS, CDR2 YYNGEE. CDR3 residues: CASSAGLAGGQETQYF. The DNA for the CDR3 is TGTGCCAGCAGCGCCGGACTAGCGGGAGGACAAGAGACCCAGTACTTC.

This clonotype was observed at least ten times. The chain employs TRBV30 and TRBJ2-4, with TRBD1 as a possible D gene (5 bases). V was clipped by 3 bases and J by 7 bases, with 13 bases between them. There are 13 residues in the CDR3. Germline V gives CDR1 GTSNPN, CDR2 SVGIG (reference sequence). CDR3 in amino acids: CAWRAGSRNIQYF. The CDR3 bases are TGTGCCTGGAGGGCAGGGTCACGGAACATTCAGTACTTC.

This clonotype appeared a few times. The chain employs TRBV6-1 and TRBJ2-3, with 11 bases that match TRBD1. This CDR3 contains 15 residues. Germline lookup yields CDR1 MNHNS and CDR2 SASEGT. The junction had 5 bases not matched to a gene; V was cut back by 8 bases and J by 1 base. This CDR3 reads CASGPGQGGTDTQYF. The CDR3 DNA sequence: TGTGCCAGCGGTCCGGGACAGGGGGGCACAGATACGCAGTATTTT.

The chain is built from TRBV7-3 and TRBJ1-1, with D unclear. The CDR3 length is 16 residues. Looked up from germline, CDR1 is SGHTA and CDR2 is FQGTGA. V lost 1 base, J lost 0 bases, and 12 bases lay in between. In nucleotides, the CDR3 is TGTGCCAGCAGCTTAAACCCTCCCTCATTGAACACTGAAGCTTTCTTT. It is translated as CASSLNPPSLNTEAFF.

This clonotype was seen repeatedly, ten times or more. The V gene is TRBV5-8, the J gene TRBJ2-1, with 7 positions matching TRBD2. Unmatched junction bases numbered 6, after V lost 0 bases and J lost 9 bases. This CDR3 region has 14 residues. The germline V gene encodes CDR1 SGHTS and CDR2 YDEGEE. The CDR3 protein is CASSLERQRGEQFF. CDR3 in DNA: TGTGCCAGCAGCTTGGAGCGCCAGCGGGGTGAGCAGTTCTTC.

This clonotype was detected a few times. The gene calls are TRBV6-5 and TRBJ2-4; no reliable D call. Germline V CDR1 and CDR2: MNHEY, SVGAGI. Between the trimmed V and J ends, which lost 0 bases and 0 bases, there was a span of 9 bases. The CDR3 consists of 16 residues. DNA of the CDR3: TGTGCCAGCAGTTACTCGGCAGGCCTAGCCAAAAACATTCAGTACTTC. Its protein product is CASSYSAGLAKNIQYF.